These 16 T cell receptor beta chains were all obtained from the same sample, sequenced in a study of cytotoxic CD8 clonotypes in ibrutinib-treated CLL. Clones were sequenced by immunoSEQ multiplex PCR, and TCRdb holds only the in-frame ones, with some missing. The sample records 45,000 or so clones, 57% being singletons. The material sequenced was PBMCs, taken after 24 months of ibrutinib treatment. These receptors all stem from a human donor with chronic lymphocytic leukemia.

The rearrangement links TRBV5-4 to TRBJ1-4, with D maybe TRBD1 (5 bases). V was trimmed by 0 bases and J by 4 bases, leaving 10 bases between them. CDR1 and CDR2 (germline): SGHNT, YYREEE (reference sequence). There are 15 residues in the CDR3. As DNA, the CDR3 is TGTGCCAGCAGCTTGGGGGGGACCGGTAATGAAAAACTGTTTTTT. The encoded protein is CASSLGGTGNEKLFF.

A single count supports this clone. This chain links TRBV6-5 with TRBJ1-1; D gene ambiguous. The V and J ends lost 6 bases and 7 bases respectively, with 9 bases between them. The CDR3 runs to 11 residues. The germline CDR1 and CDR2 sequences are MNHEY and SVGAGI. The CDR3 here is CASRFRGEAFF. DNA of the CDR3: TGTGCCAGCAGATTCCGGGGTGAAGCTTTCTTT.

This chain links TRBV15 with TRBJ1-1; D not certain. V gave up 0 bases and J gave up 4 bases, with 12 bases separating them. Germline CDR1 reads LNHNV; CDR2 reads YYDKDF (reference sequence). The length of the CDR3 is 15 residues. The CDR3 reads CATSRDLGVATEAFF. CDR3 bases: TGTGCCACCAGCAGAGATCTCGGGGTGGCCACTGAAGCTTTCTTT.

This clone showed up just a few times. The V call is TRBV5-4, the J call TRBJ2-3, with D possibly TRBD2 on 6 matching bases. There are 14 residues in the CDR3. V was trimmed by 2 bases and J by 1 base, leaving 8 bases between them. Germline V lookup: CDR1 SGHNT, CDR2 YYREEE (reference sequence). The CDR3 DNA sequence: TGTGCCAGCAGCTTTAGCGGTGGCACAGATACGCAGTATTTT. Translation gives CASSFSGGTDTQYF. The whole variable domain, filled in from reference TRBV5-4 and TRBJ2-3, reads ETGVTQSPTHLIKTRGQQVTLRCSSQSGHNTVSWYQQALGQGPQFIFQYYREEENGRGNFPPRFSGLQFPNYSSELNVNALELDDSALYLCASSFSGGTDTQYFGPGTRLTVL.

The rearrangement joins TRBV19 to TRBJ1-5; D not certain. Germline values: CDR1 LNHDA, CDR2 SQIVND (reference sequence). The CDR3 is made up of 13 amino acids. V shed 6 bases and J shed 7 bases, with 13 bases lying between them. CDR3 sequence reads: CASSTDTVQPQHF. CDR3 DNA sequence: TGTGCCAGTAGCACTGATACGGTGCAGCCCCAGCATTTT. Together with reference TRBV19 and TRBJ1-5, the CDR3 gives the full variable domain: DGGITQSPKYLFRKEGQNVTLSCEQNLNHDAMYWYRQDPGQGLRLIYYSQIVNDFQKGDIAEGYSVSREKKESFPLTVTSAQKNPTAFYLCASSTDTVQPQHFGDGTRLSIL.

This sequence joins TRBV4-2 and TRBJ2-7, with TRBD2 identical over 8 bases. Germline V gene sequence: CDR1 LGHNA, CDR2 YNFKEQ. The V gene end was trimmed by 2 bases and the J gene end by 3 bases; junction bases not matched to a gene: 9. The CDR3 contains 16 residues. The CDR3 loop reads CASSQKGLAGLYEQYF. The DNA for the CDR3 is TGTGCCAGCAGCCAAAAGGGGCTAGCGGGCCTCTACGAGCAGTACTTC.

This clone was recorded only once. The chain joins TRBV5-6 to TRBJ1-2, with D possibly matching TRBD1 (6 bases). The CDR3 totals 14 residues. V gave up 5 bases and J gave up 3 bases, with 14 bases separating them. In germline, CDR1 is SGHDT, CDR2 YYEEEE. CDR3: CASSRQVIHYGYTF. The CDR3, as DNA: TGTGCCAGCAGTAGACAGGTTATTCACTATGGCTACACCTTC.

This chain connects TRBV19 to TRBJ2-3; 8 bases line up with TRBD1. Germline V lookup: CDR1 LNHDA, CDR2 SQIVND (reference sequence). Trimming took 6 bases from V and 6 from J; bases not matched to a gene: 11. CDR3 length: 15 residues. Written as DNA, the CDR3 is TGTGCCAGTAGCCTCGGGACAGGATCGGCGGATACGCAGTATTTT. Amino acid sequence: CASSLGTGSADTQYF.

This clone was detected only a few times. CDR3 amino acids: CSVELFRRTYNEQFF. CDR3 DNA sequence: TGCAGCGTTGAGTTGTTCAGGCGGACCTACAATGAGCAGTTCTTC. The V and J genes are TRBV29-1 and TRBJ2-1; D call uncertain. Between the trimmed V and J ends, which lost 3 bases and 2 bases, there was a span of 14 bases. There are 15 residues in the CDR3. Per germline, CDR1 SQVTM and CDR2 ANQGSEA.

In this sample, this clone turned up once. The chain carries TRBV5-1 and TRBJ1-2, with D perhaps TRBD1 (6 bases). Trimming shortened V by 4 bases and J by 4 bases, and 14 bases separated the two germline ends. The length of the CDR3 is 14 residues. CDR1 is SGHRS, CDR2 YFSETQ, per germline. The CDR3 region has the DNA TGCGCCAGCAGCCCTGACAGGCCCACCTATGGCTACACCTTC. This encodes CASSPDRPTYGYTF.

The chain joins TRBV2 to TRBJ2-5; D might be TRBD1 (7 bases). Trimming shortened V by 2 bases and J by 0 bases, and 13 bases separated the two germline ends. CDR3 length: 16 amino acids. Germline V gives CDR1 SNHLY, CDR2 FYNNEI. CDR3 nucleotides: TGTGCCAGCAGTGAAACCGCAGGGGGGTACCAAGAGACCCAGTACTTC. Translation gives CASSETAGGYQETQYF.

J is TRBJ2-5 and V is TRBV2; D not certain. V lost 6 bases and J lost 4, with 18 bases in between. The CDR3 has 15 amino acids. Per germline, CDR1 SNHLY and CDR2 FYNNEI. The CDR3 reads CASRDRAWAPETQYF. CDR3 sequence (DNA): TGTGCCAGCAGGGACCGGGCTTGGGCCCCAGAGACCCAGTACTTC.

This chain uses TRBV5-4 with TRBJ2-5, with 10 bases matching TRBD2. CDR1 SGHNT and CDR2 YYREEE come from the germline V gene (reference sequence). This CDR3 is 16 amino acids long. Losses at the gene ends were 3 bases for V and 1 base for J; bases not matched to a gene: 6. The CDR3 DNA sequence: TGTGCCAGCAGCTCCGCTAGCGGGGGTTTCCAAGAGACCCAGTACTTC. Residues: CASSSASGGFQETQYF.

This clone is labeled large. CDR3 sequence (DNA): TGTGCCAGCAGTAGCCAGGGATATGGCTACACCTTC. Its translation is CASSSQGYGYTF. V and J are TRBV6-1 and TRBJ1-2; a weak D match, TRBD1 (5 bases). In germline, CDR1 is MNHNS, CDR2 SASEGT. V was clipped by 5 bases and J by 5 bases, with 9 bases between them. The CDR3 spans 12 residues.

This chain joins TRBV6-5 and TRBJ1-1; TRBD1 matches at 7 bases. V lost 6 bases and J lost 5; bases outside the gene matches: 9. The CDR3 spans 14 residues. CDR1 and CDR2 from the germline V gene are MNHEY and SVGAGI. The CDR3 reads CASSEQGRMTEAFF. The CDR3 nucleotides read TGTGCCAGCAGCGAACAGGGGCGGATGACTGAAGCTTTCTTT.

This clone was observed a handful of times. This chain links TRBV4-1 with TRBJ2-1; a weak D match, TRBD1 (7 bases). In germline, CDR1 is MGHRA, CDR2 YSYEKL. The germline V and J ends were trimmed by 8 bases and 8 bases, with 31 bases remaining between them. This CDR3 is 18 amino acids long. The CDR3: CASSTEGGRDSHPDEQFF. In DNA form, the CDR3 reads TGCGCCAGCTCCACGGAGGGAGGAAGGGACAGCCACCCCGATGAGCAGTTCTTC.